The 13 T cell receptor beta chains listed next were all sequenced from one sample in a study of T cell responses to AZD1222 COVID-19 vaccine. The assay was immunoSEQ multiplex PCR, and TCRdb's table has in-frame clones only and misses some. The sample has more than 100,000 clones, approximately 89% seen once. The sample in question was peripheral blood, obtained on day 0 of AZD1222 vaccination. The receptors come from an adult in good health.

The CDR3 reads CASSSSGGALEQYF. The CDR3, as DNA: TGTGCCAGCAGCTCTAGCGGGGGGGCCCTCGAGCAGTACTTC. The rearrangement uses TRBV3-1 (or the pseudogene TRBV3-2) and TRBJ2-7, with TRBD2 matching over 12 bases. J lost 6 bases, V lost 5 bases, and 5 bases had no gene match. This CDR3 contains 14 residues. Germline V gene sequence: CDR1 LGHDT, CDR2 YNNKEL (reference sequence).

The chain couples TRBV7-6 to TRBJ2-1; D is unclear. The CDR3 has 12 amino acids. Germline CDR1 is SGHVS and CDR2 is FNYEAQ. The V and J ends lost 0 bases and 11 bases respectively, with 8 bases between them. CDR3 sequence reads: CASSLAGIQQFF. The CDR3 DNA reads as TGTGCCAGCAGCTTAGCGGGGATTCAGCAGTTCTTC.

This chain links TRBV3-1 (or the pseudogene TRBV3-2) with TRBJ2-7; weak D call: TRBD1 (6 bases). CDR1 LGHDT and CDR2 YNNKEL come from the germline V gene (reference sequence). The CDR3 totals 13 residues. Trimming stripped 6 bases from V and 4 bases from J, with 13 bases between. CDR3 coding DNA: TGTGCCAGCAGTCGGACAGAAAGATACGAGCAGTACTTC. Its protein product is CASSRTERYEQYF.

The CDR3 spells CASSSDGGELFF. CDR3 sequence (DNA): TGTGCCAGCAGCTCAGATGGCGGGGAGCTGTTTTTT. The rearrangement links TRBV3-1 (or the pseudogene TRBV3-2) to TRBJ2-2; no clear D. Trimming removed 5 bases from V and 7 bases from J, with 8 bases in between. This CDR3 spans 12 amino acids. Germline V gene data show CDR1 as LGHDT and CDR2 as YNNKEL (reference sequence).

This clone was seen once. The CDR3, as DNA: TGTGCCAGCAGTTACACATCGGGACAGAATCAGCCCCAGCATTTT. This translates into CASSYTSGQNQPQHF. This chain joins TRBV6-2 or TRBV6-3 and TRBJ1-5, with 7 bases identical to TRBD1. The germline V gene has CDR1 MNHEY and CDR2 SVGEGT. The CDR3 is made up of 15 amino acids. V was pared by 2 bases and J by 4 bases, with 5 bases of the junction left unmatched.

The genes are TRBV7-2 and TRBJ2-5; D is perhaps TRBD1 (5 bases). Per the germline V gene, CDR1 is SGHTA and CDR2 is FQGNSA. Trimming removed 8 bases from V and 3 bases from J, with 22 bases in between. This CDR3 is 16 amino acids long. In nucleotides, the CDR3 is TGTGCCAGCTTCCTCAGGGCAGGTTTCATAAAAGAGACCCAGTACTTC. Its translation: CASFLRAGFIKETQYF.

This clone was seen only once. The rearrangement links TRBV15 to TRBJ1-2, with D uncertain. Germline CDR1 and CDR2: LNHNV and YYDKDF (reference sequence). Trimming shortened V by 4 bases and J by 1 base, and 7 bases separated the two germline ends. The CDR3 is 13 residues long. This chain's CDR3 is CATSMGNNYGYTF. CDR3 nucleotides: TGTGCCACCAGCATGGGAAATAACTATGGCTACACCTTC. The variable domain in full, with the rest retrieved from reference TRBV15 and TRBJ1-2, is DAMVIQNPRYQVTQFGKPVTLSCSQTLNHNVMYWYQQKSSQAPKLLFHYYDKDFNNEADTPDNFQSRRPNTSFCFLDIRSPGLGDTAMYLCATSMGNNYGYTFGSGTRLTVV.

The chain joins TRBV5-5 to TRBJ1-4; D gene unclear. The CDR3 is 16 residues long. The germline gives CDR1 SGHKS, CDR2 YYEKEE (reference sequence). V was cut by 0 bases and J by 6 bases, with 15 bases left in between. CDR3 sequence: CASSLGQATIDEKLFF. The DNA for the CDR3 is TGTGCCAGCAGCTTGGGGCAGGCGACCATCGATGAAAAACTGTTTTTT.

The chain carries TRBV6-5 and TRBJ2-1; 9 bases match TRBD2. The CDR3 has 15 amino acids. With 6 bases clipped from V and 9 bases from J, the junction kept 12 bases outside the gene matches. CDR1 and CDR2 from the germline V gene are MNHEY and SVGAGI. DNA of the CDR3: TGTGCCAGCAGCCCCACTAGCGGGTCTCTCATTGAGCAGTTCTTC. Translating it yields CASSPTSGSLIEQFF.

The gene calls are TRBV9 and TRBJ2-7; D is perhaps TRBD1 (6 bases). The germline gives CDR1 SGDLS, CDR2 YYNGEE. The CDR3 is 15 residues long. V lost 4 bases and J lost 2, with 16 bases in between. CDR3 region: CASSSRGNSPYEQYF. The DNA for the CDR3 is TGTGCCAGCAGCTCTAGGGGGAACAGCCCCTACGAGCAGTACTTC.

V and J are TRBV2 and TRBJ2-3, with 14 bases fitting TRBD2. Per the germline V gene, CDR1 is SNHLY and CDR2 is FYNNEI. J was trimmed by 2 bases and V by 4 bases; bases with no gene match: 2. CDR3 length: 16 amino acids. In DNA form, the CDR3 reads TGTGCCAGCAGTGTGGGACTAGCGGGGGACACAGATACGCAGTATTTT. It specifies CASSVGLAGDTDTQYF.

This clone turned up a few times. The chain joins TRBV27 to TRBJ1-2; D may be TRBD1 (5 bases). V was pared by 5 bases and J by 9 bases, with 19 bases between. Germline V gives CDR1 MNHEY, CDR2 SMNVEV (reference sequence). The CDR3 loop spans 14 amino acids. The CDR3 DNA sequence: TGTGCCAGCAGTCCTGGGACGGCTAAATCAAGCTACACCTTC. This sequence encodes CASSPGTAKSSYTF.

The chain combines TRBV29-1 with TRBJ2-7, with a possible D match to TRBD1 (6 bases). The CDR3 is 13 amino acids. CDR1 SQVTM and CDR2 ANQGSEA come from the germline V gene. The ends were cut back, 4 bases at V and 5 bases at J, with 15 bases in the middle. The CDR3 sequence: CSVVPGHGHEQYF. The CDR3 region has the DNA TGCAGCGTTGTTCCGGGACACGGCCACGAGCAGTACTTC.